The 5 T cell receptor beta chains below were found in one sample sequenced in a study of early T cells in non-severe SARS-CoV-2 infection. MiXCR, applied by TCRdb to the 5' RACE reads, yields one record per CDR3 protein. The sample consists of under 45,000 distinct CDR3 sequences, approximately 11% of them appearing once. Sequenced: whole blood. The receptor source for this set is an adult who was a healthcare worker with PCR-confirmed SARS-CoV-2 infection or an uninfected control (not recorded which).

This clonotype was counted at least ten times. The chain combines TRBV30 with TRBJ1-2; 7 nucleotides match TRBD1. The CDR3 is 14 residues long. Per germline, CDR1 GTSNPN and CDR2 SVGIG (reference sequence). V trimming: 7 bases; J trimming: 3 bases; junction bases outside the gene matches: 11. CDR3 bases: TGTGCCTCGGGCGCTGGGACAGCGGACTATGGCTACACCTTC. It translates to CASGAGTADYGYTF.

The chain has TRBV7-9 and TRBJ1-4; 7 bases fit TRBD1. V lost 4 bases to trimming and J lost 7 bases; unmatched junction nucleotides: 12. The CDR3 has 16 amino acids. Germline CDR1 is SEHNR and CDR2 is FQNEAQ (reference sequence). The CDR3 is CASSYRDRSLVEKLFF. CDR3 sequence (DNA): TGTGCCAGCAGCTACCGGGACAGAAGCCTCGTTGAAAAACTGTTTTTT.

This clonotype is classed as medium-sized. This chain joins TRBV20-1 and TRBJ2-4; D unresolved. The germline gives CDR1 DFQATT, CDR2 SNEGSKA (reference sequence). This CDR3 has 11 residues. The V and J ends lost 2 bases and 5 bases respectively, with 4 bases between them. Here the CDR3 reads CSARSENIQYF. The CDR3 bases are TGCAGTGCTAGAAGCGAAAACATTCAGTACTTC.

This clonotype showed up just a few times. The chain employs TRBV12-3 or TRBV12-4 and TRBJ1-5, with a tentative D call TRBD1 (5 bases). V lost 2 bases and J lost 4, with 9 bases in between. The CDR3 loop spans 14 amino acids. CDR3 amino acids: CASSLSGTNQPQHF. Written as DNA, the CDR3 is TGTGCCAGCAGTTTATCAGGGACTAATCAGCCCCAGCATTTT.

This clonotype appeared many times. The chain is built from TRBV5-5 and TRBJ1-6; D call uncertain. From germline, CDR1 is SGHKS and CDR2 YYEKEE (reference sequence). Trimming took 0 bases from V and 10 from J, leaving 8 bases between them. The CDR3 spans 13 residues. CDR3 bases: TGTGCCAGCAGCTTGGGTGCTGTCTCACCCCTCCACTTT. Translation: CASSLGAVSPLHF.